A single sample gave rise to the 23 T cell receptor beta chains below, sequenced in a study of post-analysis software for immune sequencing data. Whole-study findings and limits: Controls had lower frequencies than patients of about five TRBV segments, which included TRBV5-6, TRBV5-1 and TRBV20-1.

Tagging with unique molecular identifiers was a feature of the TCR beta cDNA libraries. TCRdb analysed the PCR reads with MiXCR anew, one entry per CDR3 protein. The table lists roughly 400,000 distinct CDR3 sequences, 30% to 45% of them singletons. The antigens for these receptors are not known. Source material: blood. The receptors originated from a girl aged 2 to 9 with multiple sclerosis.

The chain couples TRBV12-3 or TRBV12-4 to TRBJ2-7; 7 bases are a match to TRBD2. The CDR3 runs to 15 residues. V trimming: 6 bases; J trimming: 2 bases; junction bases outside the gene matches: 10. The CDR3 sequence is CASSSGGGEPYEQYF. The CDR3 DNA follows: TGTGCCAGCAGCTCTGGGGGGGGGGAACCCTACGAGCAGTACTTC.

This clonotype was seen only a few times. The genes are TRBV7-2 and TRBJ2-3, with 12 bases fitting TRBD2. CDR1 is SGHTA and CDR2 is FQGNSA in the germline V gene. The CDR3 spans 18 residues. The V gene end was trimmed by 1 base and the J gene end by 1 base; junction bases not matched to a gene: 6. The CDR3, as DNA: TGTGCCAGCAGCTTAGTTGCTAGCGGGGGGGAGGGCACAGATACGCAGTATTTT. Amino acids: CASSLVASGGEGTDTQYF.

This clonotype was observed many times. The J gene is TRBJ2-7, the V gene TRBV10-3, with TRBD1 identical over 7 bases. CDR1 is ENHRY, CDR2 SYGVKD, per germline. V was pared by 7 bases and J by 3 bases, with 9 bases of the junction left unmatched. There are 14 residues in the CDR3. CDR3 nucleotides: TGTGCCATCACGGACGGGACAGACGACTACGAGCAGTACTTC. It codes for CAITDGTDDYEQYF.

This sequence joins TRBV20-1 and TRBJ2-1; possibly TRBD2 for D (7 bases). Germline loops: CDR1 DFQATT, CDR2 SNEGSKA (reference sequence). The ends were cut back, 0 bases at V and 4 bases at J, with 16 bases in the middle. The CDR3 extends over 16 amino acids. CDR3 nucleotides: TGCAGTGCTAGAGACCCTTGGGGGGGGCTATACAATGAGCAGTTCTTC. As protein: CSARDPWGGLYNEQFF.

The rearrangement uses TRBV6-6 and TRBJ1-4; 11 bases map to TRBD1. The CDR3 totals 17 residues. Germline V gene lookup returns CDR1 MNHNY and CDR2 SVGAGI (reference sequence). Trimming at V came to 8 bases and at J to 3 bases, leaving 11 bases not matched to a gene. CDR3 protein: CASEPGQGVSANEKLFF. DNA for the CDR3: TGTGCCAGCGAACCGGGACAGGGGGTTTCAGCTAATGAAAAACTGTTTTTT.

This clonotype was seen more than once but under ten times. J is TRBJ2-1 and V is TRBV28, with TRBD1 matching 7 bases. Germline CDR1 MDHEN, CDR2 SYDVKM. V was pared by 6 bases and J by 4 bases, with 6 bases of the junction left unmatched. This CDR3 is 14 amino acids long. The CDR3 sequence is CASSGTDRYNEQFF. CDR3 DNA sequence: TGTGCCAGCAGCGGGACAGATCGATACAATGAGCAGTTCTTC.

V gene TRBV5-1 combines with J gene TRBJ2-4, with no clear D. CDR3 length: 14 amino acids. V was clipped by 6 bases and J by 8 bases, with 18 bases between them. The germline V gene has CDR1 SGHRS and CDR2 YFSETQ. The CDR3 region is CASKLGPQTDIQYF. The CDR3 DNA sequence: TGCGCCAGCAAACTCGGGCCCCAGACGGACATTCAGTACTTC.

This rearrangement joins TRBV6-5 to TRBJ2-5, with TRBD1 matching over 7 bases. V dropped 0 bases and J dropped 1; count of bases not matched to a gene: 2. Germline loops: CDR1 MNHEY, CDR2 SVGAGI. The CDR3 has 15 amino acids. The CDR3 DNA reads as TGTGCCAGCAGTTACTCGTGGGACAGCCAAGAGACCCAGTACTTC. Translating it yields CASSYSWDSQETQYF.

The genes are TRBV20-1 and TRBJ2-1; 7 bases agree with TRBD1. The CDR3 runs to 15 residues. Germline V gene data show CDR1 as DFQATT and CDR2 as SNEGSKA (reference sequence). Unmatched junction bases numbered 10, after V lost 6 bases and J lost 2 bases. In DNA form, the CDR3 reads TGCAGTGCGCCCAGGATAGGGACAGCCTACAATGAGCAGTTCTTC. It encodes CSAPRIGTAYNEQFF.

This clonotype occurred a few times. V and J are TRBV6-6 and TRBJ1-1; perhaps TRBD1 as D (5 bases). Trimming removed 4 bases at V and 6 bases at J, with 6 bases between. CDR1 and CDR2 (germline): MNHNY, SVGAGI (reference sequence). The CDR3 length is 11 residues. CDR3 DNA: TGTGCCAGCAGTTGGGGGTCTGAAGCTTTCTTT. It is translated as CASSWGSEAFF.

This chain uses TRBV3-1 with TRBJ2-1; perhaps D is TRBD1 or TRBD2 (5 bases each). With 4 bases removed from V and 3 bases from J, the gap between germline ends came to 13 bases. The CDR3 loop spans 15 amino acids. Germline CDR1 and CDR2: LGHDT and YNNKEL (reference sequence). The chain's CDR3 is CASSPRTGGYNEQFF. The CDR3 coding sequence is TGTGCCAGCAGCCCTCGTACTGGGGGCTACAATGAGCAGTTCTTC.

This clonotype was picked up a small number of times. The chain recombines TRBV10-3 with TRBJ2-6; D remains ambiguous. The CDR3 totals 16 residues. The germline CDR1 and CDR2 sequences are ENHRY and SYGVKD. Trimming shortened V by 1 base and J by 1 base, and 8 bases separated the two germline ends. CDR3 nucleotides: TGTGCCATCAGTGAGTTAGGGCTGTCTGGGGCCAACGTCCTGACTTTC. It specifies CAISELGLSGANVLTF.

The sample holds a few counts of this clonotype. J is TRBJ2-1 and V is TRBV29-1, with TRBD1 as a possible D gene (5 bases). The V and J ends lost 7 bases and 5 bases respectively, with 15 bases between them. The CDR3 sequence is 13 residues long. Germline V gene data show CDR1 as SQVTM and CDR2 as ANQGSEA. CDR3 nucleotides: TGCAGCGGCCTGACAGTAAGAAACAATGAGCAGTTCTTC. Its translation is CSGLTVRNNEQFF.

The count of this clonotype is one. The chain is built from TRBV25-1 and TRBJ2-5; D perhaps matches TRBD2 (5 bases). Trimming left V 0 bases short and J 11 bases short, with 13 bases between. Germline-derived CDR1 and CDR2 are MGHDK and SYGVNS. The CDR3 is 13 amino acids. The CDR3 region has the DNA TGTGCCAGCAGTGAATATTCATGGAGAGGGCAGTACTTC. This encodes CASSEYSWRGQYF.

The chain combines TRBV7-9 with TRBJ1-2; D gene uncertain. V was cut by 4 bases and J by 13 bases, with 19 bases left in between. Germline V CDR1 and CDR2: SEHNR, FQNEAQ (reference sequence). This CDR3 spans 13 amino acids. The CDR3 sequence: CASSSISPRVCTF. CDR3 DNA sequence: TGTGCCAGCAGCTCCATTTCCCCGCGCGTCTGCACCTTC.

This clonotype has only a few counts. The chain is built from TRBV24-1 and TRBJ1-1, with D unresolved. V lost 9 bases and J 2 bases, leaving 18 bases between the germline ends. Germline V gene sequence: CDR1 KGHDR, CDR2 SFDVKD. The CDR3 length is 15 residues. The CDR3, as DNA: TGTGCCACCCGTAACAATGACGGTGTTAACACTGAAGCTTTCTTT. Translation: CATRNNDGVNTEAFF.

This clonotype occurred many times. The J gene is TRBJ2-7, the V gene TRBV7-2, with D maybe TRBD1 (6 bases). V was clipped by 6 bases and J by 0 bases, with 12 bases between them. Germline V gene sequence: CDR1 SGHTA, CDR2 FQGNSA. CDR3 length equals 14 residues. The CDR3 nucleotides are TGTGCCAGCAGAAGGACAGTTACCTCCTACGAGCAGTACTTC. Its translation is CASRRTVTSYEQYF.

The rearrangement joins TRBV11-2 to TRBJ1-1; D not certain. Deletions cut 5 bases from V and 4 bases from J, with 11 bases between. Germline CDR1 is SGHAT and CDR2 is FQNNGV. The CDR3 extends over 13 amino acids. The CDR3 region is CASSTPAGTEAFF. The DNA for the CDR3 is TGTGCCAGCAGCACTCCTGCGGGCACTGAAGCTTTCTTT.

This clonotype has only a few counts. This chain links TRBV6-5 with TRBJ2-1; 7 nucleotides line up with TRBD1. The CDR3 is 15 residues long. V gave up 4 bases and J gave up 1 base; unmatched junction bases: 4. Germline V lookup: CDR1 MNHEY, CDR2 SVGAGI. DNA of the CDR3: TGTGCCAGCAGTTCCCCCAGGGGGTCCTACAATGAGCAGTTCTTC. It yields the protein CASSSPRGSYNEQFF.

The CDR3 coding sequence is TGCAGTGCTAGAGTCAGGGGGGCGTACGAGCAGTACTTC. This gives the protein CSARVRGAYEQYF. The V gene is TRBV20-1, the J gene TRBJ2-7; maybe TRBD1 (7 bases). CDR1 DFQATT and CDR2 SNEGSKA come from the germline V gene (reference sequence). Trimming took 1 base from V and 4 from J, leaving 11 bases between them. The CDR3 contains 13 residues.

CDR3 sequence: CSARDRTGGRNEQYF. In DNA, the CDR3 is TGCAGTGCTAGAGATCGCACAGGGGGTAGAAACGAGCAGTACTTC. V is TRBV20-1 and J is TRBJ2-7; 8 bases line up with TRBD1. The ends lost 0 bases at V and 5 bases at J; junction bases unmatched: 9. This CDR3 spans 15 amino acids. Germline CDR1 and CDR2: DFQATT and SNEGSKA (reference sequence).

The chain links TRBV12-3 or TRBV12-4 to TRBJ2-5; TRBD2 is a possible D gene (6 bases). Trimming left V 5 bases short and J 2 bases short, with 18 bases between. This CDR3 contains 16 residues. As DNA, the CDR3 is TGTGCCAGCAGTCCTTGGTCCCCGGGGACTCAAGAGACCCAGTACTTC. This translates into CASSPWSPGTQETQYF.

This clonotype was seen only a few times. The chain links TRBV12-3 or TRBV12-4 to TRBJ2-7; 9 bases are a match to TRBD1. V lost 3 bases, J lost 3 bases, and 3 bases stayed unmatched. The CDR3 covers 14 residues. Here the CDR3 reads CASSFGTGNYEQYF. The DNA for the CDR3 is TGTGCCAGCAGTTTCGGGACAGGGAACTACGAGCAGTACTTC.